A selection of T cell receptor beta chains follows, all from one sample in a study of T cells after yellow fever vaccination. TCRdb fed the 5' RACE reads into MiXCR, producing one record per CDR3 protein. The sample has about 550,000 distinct CDR3 sequences, about 19% seen once. The specimen comprised PBMCs, sampled 15 days after the yellow fever booster vaccination. The origin of the receptors is a young man who received the YFV17D yellow fever vaccine. The CDR3 runs from the conserved cysteine through the conserved F or W. Fields, in order: J gene, D gene, V gene, clone size, CDR3 protein, CDR3 DNA. A D gene is named only where the DNA matches it firmly. Size values are once, few and many counts, or a class for expanded clones, and some rows have none.

>TRBJ2-1|.|TRBV7-2|many
CASSFKVGPNEQFF
TGTGCCAGCAGCTTTAAAGTAGGCCCCAATGAGCAGTTCTTC
>TRBJ2-7|.|TRBV20-1|many
CSARDISYEQYF
TGCAGTGCTAGAGACATCTCCTACGAGCAGTACTTC
>TRBJ1-1|.|TRBV6-6|few
CASSIQGEAFF
TGTGCCAGCAGTATCCAGGGTGAAGCTTTCTTT
>TRBJ2-7|.|TRBV7-6|.
CASSLAWGPTYEQYF
TGTGCCAGCAGCTTAGCGTGGGGCCCCACCTACGAGCAGTACTTC
>TRBJ2-3|TRBD1|TRBV5-4|few
CASSSTGSVGDTQYF
TGTGCCAGCAGCTCGACAGGGTCCGTGGGAGATACGCAGTATTTT
>TRBJ2-1|TRBD2|TRBV20-1|few
CSARDSREVYNEQFF
TGCAGTGCTAGAGATTCTCGGGAGGTGTACAATGAGCAGTTCTTC
>TRBJ2-3|TRBD2|TRBV29-1|few
CSVVSPRRPSGTSGISTQYF
TGCAGCGTTGTATCCCCCCGCAGACCGTCCGGGACTAGCGGGATTAGTACGCAGTATTTT
>TRBJ2-1|TRBD2|TRBV5-1|.
CASSRTSGIRNEQFF
TGCGCCAGCAGTCGTACTAGCGGGATACGTAATGAGCAGTTCTTC
>TRBJ2-7|.|TRBV29-1|.
CSAAVDSSYEQYF
TGCAGCGCCGCGGTGGACAGCTCCTACGAGCAGTACTTC
>TRBJ2-7|TRBD2|TRBV18|.
CASSPGLAGEVEQYF
TGTGCCAGCTCACCGGGACTAGCGGGGGAGGTCGAGCAGTACTTC
>TRBJ2-4|.|TRBV24-1|few
CATSGGRNIQYF
TGTGCCACCAGTGGTGGGCGGAACATTCAGTACTTC
>TRBJ2-7|TRBD2|TRBV15|few
CATSREPGLENYEQYF
TGTGCCACCAGCAGAGAGCCGGGACTAGAGAATTACGAGCAGTACTTC
>TRBJ2-1|TRBD1|TRBV28|.
CASVTGGSTYNEQFF
TGTGCCAGCGTTACAGGGGGCAGTACCTACAATGAGCAGTTCTTC
>TRBJ2-7|.|TRBV7-2|few
CASSTGGEGEQYF
TGTGCCAGCAGCACAGGGGGGGAAGGCGAGCAGTACTTC
>TRBJ2-1|.|TRBV15|few
CATSRESYNEQFF
TGTGCCACCAGCAGAGAGTCCTACAATGAGCAGTTCTTC
>TRBJ2-3|.|TRBV5-1|.
CASNTDTRAILTQYF
TGCGCCAGCAACACCGACACGCGTGCGATTTTGACGCAGTATTTT
>TRBJ2-7|.|TRBV5-6|few
CASSLTTSEQYF
TGTGCCAGCAGCTTGACCACAAGCGAGCAGTACTTC
>TRBJ2-5|.|TRBV12-3/TRBV12-4|.
CASSTRGTQYF
TGTGCCAGCAGCACCCGGGGGACCCAGTACTTC
>TRBJ2-1|TRBD2|TRBV5-1|.
CASTGLAGAVEQFF
TGCGCCAGCACCGGACTAGCGGGAGCCGTTGAGCAGTTCTTC
>TRBJ2-5|.|TRBV5-1|.
CASSSTPGPGLETQYF
TGCGCCAGCAGCTCAACGCCGGGACCCGGACTAGAGACCCAGTACTTC
>TRBJ1-2|.|TRBV10-3|.
CAISEWVGYTF
TGTGCCATCAGTGAGTGGGTTGGCTACACCTTC
>TRBJ1-2|TRBD1|TRBV28|.
CASSKQGAGFGYTF
TGTGCCAGCAGTAAACAGGGGGCAGGGTTTGGCTACACCTTC